This paragraph reports one T cell receptor (beta chain). Antigen unknown. A single base separates this from a much larger clone, so it may be a read error. V was trimmed by 5 bases and J by 5 bases, leaving 15 bases between them. This CDR3 comprises 14 residues. Molecular barcoded adaptors covering alpha/delta and beta/gamma chains were used on about 390 ng RNA. TCRdb used MiXCR to reprocess the reads, holding one entry per CDR3 protein. Of some 130,000 distinct CDR3 sequences listed, 10% to 15% are singletons. This sample stems from a study of read filtering for tumor transcriptome and immune sequencing. The study's findings and limits: Compared with RNA-seq, IR-seq gave much higher clonotype depth and reliability. Single-read clonotypes: roughly 80% of IR-seq clonotypes (about 4% of reads), more than 70% of RNA-seq clonotypes (roughly 49% of reads).

The clonotype comes from a donor aged 40 or over with multiple myeloma. The chain combines TRBV12-3 or TRBV12-4 with TRBJ1-1, with D perhaps TRBD1 (5 bases). Sequenced material: a population of CD138-negative cells sorted from bone marrow. The CDR3 reads CASSGRGRRTEAFF. The CDR3 bases are TGTGCCAGCAGTGGACGGGGACGGCGGACTGAAGCTTTCTTT.